This T cell receptor beta chain was recorded in a study of molecular identifiers for immune sequencing clone quantification. Study in general: Replicates partitioned RNA from around 20,000 or 100,000 naive CD8 cells into five parts, sequencing four. Study observations and caveats: Whereas clones above 20 RNA copies held under 1% of naive-cell molecules, they held over 97% of effector molecules.

The germline gives CDR1 SGHAT, CDR2 FQNNGV. V shed 7 bases and J 7 bases; nucleotides not matched to a gene: 17. CDR3 length: 17 residues. The use of previously described methods and listed TCR primers produced the bulk TCR libraries. TCRdb analysed the PCR reads with MiXCR anew, one entry per CDR3 protein. This table holds about 65,000 distinct CDR3 sequences, approximately 17% found once. This clonotype was counted many times. The antigen is unknown. Naive CD8 T cells were sorted as CD8+CD4-CCR7+CD45RA+. The chain is built from TRBV11-2 and TRBJ2-2, with TRBD2 matching 8 bases. Sequencing used naive CD8+ T cells from blood, with Jurkat cell RNA spiked in. The subset is: FACS-sorted CD8+CD4-CCR7+CD45RA+ naive T cells. The TCR was taken from a human donor in good health. Some libraries in this study had Jurkat cell RNA spiked in. In DNA, the CDR3 is TGTGCCAGCACCCCGAGGGGAGCGGGAGATATAGGCGGGGAGCTGTTTTTT. Its translation is CASTPRGAGDIGGELFF. The variable domain in full, completed from reference TRBV11-2 and TRBJ2-2, reads EAGVAQSPRYKIIEKRQSVAFWCNPISGHATLYWYQQILGQGPKLLIQFQNNGVVDDSQLPKDRFSAERLKGVDSTLKIQPAKLEDSAVYLCASTPRGAGDIGGELFFGEGSRLTVL.